This T cell receptor (beta chain) was captured by sequencing in a study of blood T cells in healthy people across ages. This clonotype showed up just a few times. Then a second PCR, running about 6 to 12 cycles, was carried out with a sample-barcoded 5' primer and a J-beta primer mix. Each CDR3 protein gets one entry after TCRdb re-called the 5' RACE reads with MiXCR. The repertoire consists of approximately 780,000 distinct CDR3 sequences, with approximately 24% occurring once and the leading ten covering around 3%. The V segment lost 3 bases and the J segment 0 bases; nucleotides outside the gene matches: 14. The CDR3 is 19 amino acids. Germline lookup yields CDR1 SGHRS and CDR2 YFSETQ. These data also featured in a second study, about T cells of mothers and their children.

The TCR originated in a boy between 10 and 17 years old in good health. The chain has TRBV5-1 and TRBJ2-3, with 9 bases identical to TRBD2. The sample was blood. CDR3: CASSSRWTSELGSTDTQYF. CDR3 bases: TGCGCCAGCAGCTCCCGCTGGACTAGCGAGCTAGGGAGCACAGATACGCAGTATTTT.